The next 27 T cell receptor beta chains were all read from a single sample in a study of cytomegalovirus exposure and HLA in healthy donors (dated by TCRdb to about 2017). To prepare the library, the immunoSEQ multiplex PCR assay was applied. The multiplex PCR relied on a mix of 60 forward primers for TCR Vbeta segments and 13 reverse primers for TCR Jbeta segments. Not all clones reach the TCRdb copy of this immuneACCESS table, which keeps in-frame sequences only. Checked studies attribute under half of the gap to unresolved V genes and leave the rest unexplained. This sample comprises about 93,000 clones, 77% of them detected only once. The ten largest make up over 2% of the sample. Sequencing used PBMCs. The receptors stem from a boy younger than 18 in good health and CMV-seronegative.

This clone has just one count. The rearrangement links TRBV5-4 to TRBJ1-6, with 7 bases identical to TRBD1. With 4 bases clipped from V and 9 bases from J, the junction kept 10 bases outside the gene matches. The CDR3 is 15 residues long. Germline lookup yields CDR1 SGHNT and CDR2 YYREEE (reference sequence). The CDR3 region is CASSPTGTESSPLHF. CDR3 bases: TGTGCCAGCAGCCCAACCGGGACAGAGAGTTCACCCCTCCACTTT.

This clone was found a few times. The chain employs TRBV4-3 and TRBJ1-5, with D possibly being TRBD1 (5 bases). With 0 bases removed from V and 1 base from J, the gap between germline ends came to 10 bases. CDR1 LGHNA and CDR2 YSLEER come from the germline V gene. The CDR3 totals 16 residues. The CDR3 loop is CASSQDRGVSNQPQHF. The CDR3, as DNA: TGCGCCAGCAGCCAAGATCGGGGGGTGAGCAATCAGCCCCAGCATTTT.

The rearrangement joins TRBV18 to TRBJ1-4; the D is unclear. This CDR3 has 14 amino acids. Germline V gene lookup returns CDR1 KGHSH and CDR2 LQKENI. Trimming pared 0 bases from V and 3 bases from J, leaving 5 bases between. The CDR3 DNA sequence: TGTGCCAGCTCACCACCACAGCCTAATGAAAAACTGTTTTTT. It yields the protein CASSPPQPNEKLFF.

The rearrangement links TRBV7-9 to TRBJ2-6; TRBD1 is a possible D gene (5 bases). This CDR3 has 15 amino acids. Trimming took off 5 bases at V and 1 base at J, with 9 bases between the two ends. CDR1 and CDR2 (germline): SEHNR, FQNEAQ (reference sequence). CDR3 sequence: CASSQTASGANVLTF. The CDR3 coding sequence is TGTGCCAGCAGCCAGACAGCTTCTGGGGCCAACGTCCTGACTTTC.

CDR3 DNA: TGTGCCAGTAGCATGGGGACAGTGAACACTGAAGCTTTCTTT. It codes for CASSMGTVNTEAFF. The J gene is TRBJ1-1, the V gene TRBV19; TRBD1 matches 7 bases. Per germline, CDR1 LNHDA and CDR2 SQIVND (reference sequence). V shed 6 bases, J shed 0 bases, and the junction held 4 bases outside the gene matches. CDR3 length equals 14 residues.

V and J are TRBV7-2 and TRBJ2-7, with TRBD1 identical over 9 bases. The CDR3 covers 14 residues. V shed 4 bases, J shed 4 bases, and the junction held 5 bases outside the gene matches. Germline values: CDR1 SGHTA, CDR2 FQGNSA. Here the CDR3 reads CASSSPGQGYEQYF. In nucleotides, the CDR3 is TGTGCCAGCAGCTCCCCGGGACAGGGTTACGAGCAGTACTTC. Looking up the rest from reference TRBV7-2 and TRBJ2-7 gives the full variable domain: GAGVSQSPSNKVTEKGKDVELRCDPISGHTALYWYRQSLGQGLEFLIYFQGNSAPDKSGLPSDRFSAERTGGSVSTLTIQRTQQEDSAVYLCASSSPGQGYEQYFGPGTRLTVT.

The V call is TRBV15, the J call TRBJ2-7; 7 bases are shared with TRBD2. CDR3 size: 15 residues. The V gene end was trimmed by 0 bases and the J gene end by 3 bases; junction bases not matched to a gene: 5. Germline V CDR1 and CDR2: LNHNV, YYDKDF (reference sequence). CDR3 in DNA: TGTGCCACCAGCAGAGACCTGGGGGGGGGCTACGAGCAGTACTTC. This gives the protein CATSRDLGGGYEQYF.

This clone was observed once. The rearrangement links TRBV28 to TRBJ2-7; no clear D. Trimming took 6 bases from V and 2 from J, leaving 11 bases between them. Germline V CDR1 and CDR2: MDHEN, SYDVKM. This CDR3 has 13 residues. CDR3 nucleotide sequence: TGTGCCAGCAGGTCGGGTACCCCCTACGAGCAGTACTTC. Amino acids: CASRSGTPYEQYF.

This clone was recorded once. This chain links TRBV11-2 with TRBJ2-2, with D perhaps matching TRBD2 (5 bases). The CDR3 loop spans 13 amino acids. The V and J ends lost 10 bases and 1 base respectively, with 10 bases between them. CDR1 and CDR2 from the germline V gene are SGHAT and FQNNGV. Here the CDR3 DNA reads TGTGCCACCCGGACTTTGAACACCGGGGAGCTGTTTTTT. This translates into CATRTLNTGELFF.

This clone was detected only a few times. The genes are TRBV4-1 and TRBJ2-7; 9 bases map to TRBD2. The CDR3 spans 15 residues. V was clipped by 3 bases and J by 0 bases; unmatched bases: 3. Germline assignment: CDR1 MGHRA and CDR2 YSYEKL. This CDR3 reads CASSQNSGGSYEQYF. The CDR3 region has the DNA TGCGCCAGCAGCCAGAATAGCGGGGGCTCCTACGAGCAGTACTTC.

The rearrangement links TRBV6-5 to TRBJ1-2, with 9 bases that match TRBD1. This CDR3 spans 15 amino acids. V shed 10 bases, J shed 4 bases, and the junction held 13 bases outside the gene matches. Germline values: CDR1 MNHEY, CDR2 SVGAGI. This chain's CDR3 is CATYIRDRALYGYTF. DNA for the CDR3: TGTGCCACCTACATCCGGGACAGGGCGCTCTATGGCTACACCTTC.

The CDR3 region has the DNA TGTGCCAGCAGCTTAGGGTTGCGGGAGAACTCAGATACGCAGTATTTT. Its translation: CASSLGLRENSDTQYF. The V call is TRBV7-6, the J call TRBJ2-3; TRBD2 agrees at 7 bases. CDR1 is SGHVS and CDR2 is FNYEAQ in the germline V gene. There are 16 residues in the CDR3. Germline trimming cut 1 base from V and 4 bases from J; bases unmatched to any gene: 8.

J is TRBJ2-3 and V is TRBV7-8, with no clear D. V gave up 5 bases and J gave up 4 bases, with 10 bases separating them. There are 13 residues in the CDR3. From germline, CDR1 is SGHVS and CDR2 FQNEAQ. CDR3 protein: CASSQQSADTQYF. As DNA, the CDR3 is TGTGCCAGCAGCCAACAATCCGCAGATACGCAGTATTTT.

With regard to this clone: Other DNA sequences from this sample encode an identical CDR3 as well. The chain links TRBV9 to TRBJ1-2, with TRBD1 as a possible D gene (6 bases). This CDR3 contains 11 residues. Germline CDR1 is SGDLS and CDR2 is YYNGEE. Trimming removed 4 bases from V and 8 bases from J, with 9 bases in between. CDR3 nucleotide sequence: TGTGCCAGCAGCTCCAGGGGAGGCTACACCTTC. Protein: CASSSRGGYTF. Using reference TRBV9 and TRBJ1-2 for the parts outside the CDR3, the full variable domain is DSGVTQTPKHLITATGQRVTLRCSPRSGDLSVYWYQQSLDQGLQFLIQYYNGEERAKGNILERFSAQQFPDLHSELNLSSLELGDSALYFCASSSRGGYTFGSGTRLTVV.

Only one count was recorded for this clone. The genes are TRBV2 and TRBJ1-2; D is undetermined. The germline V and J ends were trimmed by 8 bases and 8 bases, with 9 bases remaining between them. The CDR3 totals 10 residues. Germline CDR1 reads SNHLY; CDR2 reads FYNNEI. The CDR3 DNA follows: TGTGCCAGCTTCTTTTTAGGCTACACCTTC. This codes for CASFFLGYTF.

DNA for the CDR3: TGTGCCAGCAGTTCTTTTCCCCTTTATGGCTACACCTTC. Protein: CASSSFPLYGYTF. The J gene is TRBJ1-2, the V gene TRBV28; no definite D call. Trimming removed 4 bases at V and 5 bases at J, with 11 bases between. This CDR3 is built from 13 residues. The germline V gene has CDR1 MDHEN and CDR2 SYDVKM.

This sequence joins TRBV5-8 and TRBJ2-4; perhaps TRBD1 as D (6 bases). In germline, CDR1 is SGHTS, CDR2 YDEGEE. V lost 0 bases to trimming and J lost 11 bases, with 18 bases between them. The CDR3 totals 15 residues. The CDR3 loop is CASSLETGDGSVQYF. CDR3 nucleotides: TGTGCCAGCAGCTTGGAGACAGGCGACGGTTCGGTTCAGTACTTC.

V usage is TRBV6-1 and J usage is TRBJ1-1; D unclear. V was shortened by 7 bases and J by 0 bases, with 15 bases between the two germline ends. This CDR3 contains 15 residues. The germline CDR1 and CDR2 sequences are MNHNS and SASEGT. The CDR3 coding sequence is TGTGCCAGCACCGAGAATGCGGGGATGAACACTGAAGCTTTCTTT. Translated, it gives CASTENAGMNTEAFF.

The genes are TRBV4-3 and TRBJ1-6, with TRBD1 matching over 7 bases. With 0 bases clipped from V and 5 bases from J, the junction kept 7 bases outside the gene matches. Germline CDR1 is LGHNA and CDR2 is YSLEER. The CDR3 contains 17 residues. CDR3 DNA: TGCGCCAGCAGCCAAGAGCCGGGGGACAGCCATAATTCACCCCTCCACTTT. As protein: CASSQEPGDSHNSPLHF.

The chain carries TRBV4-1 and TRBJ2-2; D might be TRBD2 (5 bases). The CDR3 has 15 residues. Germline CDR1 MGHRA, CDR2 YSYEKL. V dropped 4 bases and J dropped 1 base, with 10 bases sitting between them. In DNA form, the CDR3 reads TGCGCCAGCAGCCGGACTTTGGAGAACACCGGGGAGCTGTTTTTT. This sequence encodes CASSRTLENTGELFF.

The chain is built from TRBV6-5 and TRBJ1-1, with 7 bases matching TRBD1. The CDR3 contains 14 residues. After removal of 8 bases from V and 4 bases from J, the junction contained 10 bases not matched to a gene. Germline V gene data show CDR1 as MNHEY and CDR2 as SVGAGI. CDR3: CASGLLTGSTEAFF. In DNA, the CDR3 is TGTGCCAGCGGACTATTGACAGGGAGCACTGAAGCTTTCTTT.

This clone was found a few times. The CDR3 DNA reads TGTGCCAGCAGTGAGGGCTTCAATGAGCAGTTCTTC. This encodes CASSEGFNEQFF. The rearrangement links TRBV27 to TRBJ2-1; D is possibly TRBD2 (5 bases). The V and J ends lost 5 bases and 6 bases respectively, with 8 bases between them. The length of the CDR3 is 12 residues. Germline values: CDR1 MNHEY, CDR2 SMNVEV (reference sequence).

In DNA form, the CDR3 reads TGTGCCAGCAGCTACGACAGGGCTGAATCCGGACTGTTTTTT. It codes for CASSYDRAESGLFF. The gene calls are TRBV5-8 and TRBJ1-4; TRBD1 matches 7 bases. Per the germline V gene, CDR1 is SGHTS and CDR2 is YDEGEE. V trimming: 3 bases; J trimming: 13 bases; junction bases outside the gene matches: 12. This CDR3 has 14 amino acids.

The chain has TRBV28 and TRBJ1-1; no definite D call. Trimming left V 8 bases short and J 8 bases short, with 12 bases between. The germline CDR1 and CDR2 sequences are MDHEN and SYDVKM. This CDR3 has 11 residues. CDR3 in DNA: TGTGCCAGCCTATCCGAGAAGGAAGCTTTCTTT. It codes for CASLSEKEAFF.

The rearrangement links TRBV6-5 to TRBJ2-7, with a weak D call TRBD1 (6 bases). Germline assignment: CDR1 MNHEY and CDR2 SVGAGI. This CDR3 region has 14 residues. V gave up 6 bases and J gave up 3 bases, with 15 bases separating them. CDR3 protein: CASRLVTGRYEQYF. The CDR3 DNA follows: TGTGCCAGCAGACTGGTGACAGGCCGCTACGAGCAGTACTTC.

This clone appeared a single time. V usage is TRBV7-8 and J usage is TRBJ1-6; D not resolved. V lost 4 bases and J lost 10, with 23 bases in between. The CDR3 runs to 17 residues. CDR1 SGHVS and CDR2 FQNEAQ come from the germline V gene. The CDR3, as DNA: TGTGCCAGCAGCTCGTCTCCAGTCCCGCAGGTTCAATCACCCCTCCACTTT. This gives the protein CASSSSPVPQVQSPLHF.

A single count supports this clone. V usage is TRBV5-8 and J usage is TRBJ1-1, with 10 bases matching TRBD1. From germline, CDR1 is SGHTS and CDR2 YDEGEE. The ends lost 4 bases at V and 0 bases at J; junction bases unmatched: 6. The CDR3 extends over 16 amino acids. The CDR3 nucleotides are TGTGCCAGCAGCCACCGGGACAGGGGCATGAACACTGAAGCTTTCTTT. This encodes CASSHRDRGMNTEAFF.